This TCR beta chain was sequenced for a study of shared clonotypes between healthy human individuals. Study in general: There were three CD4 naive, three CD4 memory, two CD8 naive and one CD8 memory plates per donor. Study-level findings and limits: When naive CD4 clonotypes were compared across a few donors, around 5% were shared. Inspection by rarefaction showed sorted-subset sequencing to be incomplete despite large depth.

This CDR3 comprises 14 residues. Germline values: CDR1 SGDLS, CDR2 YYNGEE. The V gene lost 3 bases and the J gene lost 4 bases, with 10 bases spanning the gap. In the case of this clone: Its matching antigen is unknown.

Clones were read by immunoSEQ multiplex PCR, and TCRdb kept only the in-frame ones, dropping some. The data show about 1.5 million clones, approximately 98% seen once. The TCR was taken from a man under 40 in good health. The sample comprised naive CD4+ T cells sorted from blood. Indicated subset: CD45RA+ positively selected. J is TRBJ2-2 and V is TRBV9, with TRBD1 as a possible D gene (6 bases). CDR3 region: CASSETGVTGELFF. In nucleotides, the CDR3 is TGTGCCAGCAGCGAGACAGGAGTCACCGGGGAGCTGTTTTTT.